This is a list of T cell receptor beta chains from one sample in a study of regulatory T cells in long-lasting Graves disease. TCRdb used MiXCR to reprocess the multiplex PCR reads, holding one entry per CDR3 protein. In the table there are about 320,000 distinct CDR3 sequences, 15% to 20% of which are singletons. The input for sequencing was peripheral blood mononuclear cells (PBMCs), taken at new diagnosis, from a patient treated with antithyroid drugs. These receptors all stem from a female donor with Graves disease. CDR3s include the opening cysteine and the closing phenylalanine or tryptophan. The order of the fields is D gene, J gene, clone size, V gene, CDR3 protein, CDR3 DNA. A D gene is named only where the DNA matches it firmly. Expanded clones are given a class, and other clones once, few, many or no size at all.

d_call: .; j_call: TRBJ2-7; clone_size: many; v_call: TRBV6-5; cdr3_aa: CASSYRGQTGLSYEQYF; cdr3_nt: TGTGCCAGCAGTTACAGAGGACAGACGGGGCTCTCCTACGAGCAGTACTTC
d_call: .; j_call: TRBJ2-5; clone_size: .; v_call: TRBV12-3/TRBV12-4; cdr3_aa: CASSLGDGTQETQYF; cdr3_nt: TGTGCCAGCAGTTTAGGTGACGGAACCCAGGAGACCCAGTACTTC
d_call: .; j_call: TRBJ2-5; clone_size: many; v_call: TRBV28; cdr3_aa: CASRGGAQYF; cdr3_nt: TGTGCCAGCAGAGGGGGGGCCCAGTACTTC
d_call: .; j_call: TRBJ2-7; clone_size: many; v_call: TRBV6-2/TRBV6-3; cdr3_aa: CASSGSIAAGRAYEQYF; cdr3_nt: TGTGCCAGCAGTGGATCGATCGCGGCGGGGCGGGCCTACGAGCAGTACTTC
d_call: .; j_call: TRBJ2-5; clone_size: many; v_call: TRBV13; cdr3_aa: CASSLGPPPETQYF; cdr3_nt: TGTGCCAGCAGCTTAGGACCACCTCCAGAGACCCAGTACTTC
d_call: .; j_call: TRBJ1-1; clone_size: many; v_call: TRBV12-5; cdr3_aa: CASGLKGNTEAFF; cdr3_nt: TGTGCTAGTGGTTTGAAGGGGAACACTGAAGCTTTCTTT
d_call: TRBD1; j_call: TRBJ2-7; clone_size: many; v_call: TRBV28; cdr3_aa: CASSPGQSSYEQYF; cdr3_nt: TGTGCCAGCAGTCCGGGACAGTCCTCCTACGAGCAGTACTTC
d_call: .; j_call: TRBJ1-2; clone_size: many; v_call: TRBV18; cdr3_aa: CASSPSGQGGGYTF; cdr3_nt: TGTGCCAGCTCACCATCAGGGCAGGGCGGCGGCTACACCTTC
d_call: .; j_call: TRBJ1-1; clone_size: .; v_call: TRBV4-1; cdr3_aa: CASSQIGVQAFF; cdr3_nt: TGCGCCAGCAGCCAAATCGGGGTTCAAGCTTTCTTT
d_call: TRBD2; j_call: TRBJ2-3; clone_size: many; v_call: TRBV10-3; cdr3_aa: CAISSGLAGDTQYF; cdr3_nt: TGTGCCATCAGCTCGGGACTAGCGGGAGATACGCAGTATTTT
d_call: TRBD1; j_call: TRBJ2-2; clone_size: many; v_call: TRBV20-1; cdr3_aa: CSATRTGLSGELFF; cdr3_nt: TGCAGTGCTACCAGGACAGGGTTGAGCGGGGAGCTGTTTTTT
d_call: .; j_call: TRBJ1-5; clone_size: .; v_call: TRBV5-8; cdr3_aa: CASSLMTGGEANQPQHF; cdr3_nt: TGTGCCAGCAGCTTAATGACAGGTGGAGAAGCGAATCAGCCCCAGCATTTT
d_call: .; j_call: TRBJ1-1; clone_size: many; v_call: TRBV5-6; cdr3_aa: CASSLASVGTEAFF; cdr3_nt: TGTGCCAGCAGCTTGGCCTCCGTAGGCACTGAAGCTTTCTTT
d_call: .; j_call: TRBJ2-1; clone_size: many; v_call: TRBV11-2; cdr3_aa: CASSLYRTANEQFF; cdr3_nt: TGTGCCAGCAGCTTATATCGGACAGCCAATGAGCAGTTCTTC
d_call: TRBD1; j_call: TRBJ1-5; clone_size: .; v_call: TRBV12-3/TRBV12-4; cdr3_aa: CASSPSRGNQPQHF; cdr3_nt: TGTGCCAGCAGTCCTTCCAGGGGGAATCAGCCCCAGCATTTT
d_call: .; j_call: TRBJ1-5; clone_size: once; v_call: TRBV10-3; cdr3_aa: CAISESGAGSNQPQHF; cdr3_nt: TGTGCCATCAGTGAGTCAGGGGCAGGGAGCAATCAGCCCCAGCATTTT
d_call: .; j_call: TRBJ2-1; clone_size: many; v_call: TRBV14; cdr3_aa: CASTQGGSYNEQFF; cdr3_nt: TGTGCCAGCACCCAAGGAGGCTCCTACAATGAGCAGTTCTTC
d_call: TRBD2; j_call: TRBJ2-3; clone_size: .; v_call: TRBV12-3/TRBV12-4; cdr3_aa: CASRAGTSGTADTQYF; cdr3_nt: TGTGCCAGCAGAGCTGGGACTAGCGGGACGGCAGATACGCAGTATTTT
d_call: .; j_call: TRBJ1-5; clone_size: .; v_call: TRBV19; cdr3_aa: CASNGEVWQPQHF; cdr3_nt: TGTGCCAGTAACGGCGAGGTTTGGCAGCCCCAGCATTTT
d_call: TRBD1; j_call: TRBJ2-6; clone_size: many; v_call: TRBV5-1; cdr3_aa: CASSIRTGLSSGANVLTF; cdr3_nt: TGCGCCAGCAGCATACGGACAGGGCTTTCCTCTGGGGCCAACGTCCTGACTTTC
d_call: .; j_call: TRBJ2-1; clone_size: many; v_call: TRBV9; cdr3_aa: CASSVGGTIGYNEQFF; cdr3_nt: TGTGCCAGCAGCGTAGGAGGCACGATTGGATACAATGAGCAGTTCTTC
d_call: .; j_call: TRBJ2-1; clone_size: many; v_call: TRBV12-3/TRBV12-4; cdr3_aa: CASSLLADLGNEQFF; cdr3_nt: TGTGCCAGCAGTTTACTGGCGGACCTTGGGAATGAGCAGTTCTTC
d_call: TRBD2; j_call: TRBJ2-1; clone_size: .; v_call: TRBV14; cdr3_aa: CASSDFGTSGLNYNEQFF; cdr3_nt: TGTGCCAGCAGCGACTTCGGGACTAGCGGGCTCAACTACAATGAGCAGTTCTTC
d_call: TRBD1; j_call: TRBJ2-3; clone_size: few; v_call: TRBV7-3; cdr3_aa: CASSRQGKTSTDTQYF; cdr3_nt: TGTGCCAGCAGCAGACAGGGGAAAACTAGCACAGATACGCAGTATTTT
d_call: .; j_call: TRBJ1-2; clone_size: many; v_call: TRBV28; cdr3_aa: CASTQKRRAMKDGYTF; cdr3_nt: TGTGCCAGCACTCAAAAACGCAGGGCGATGAAGGACGGCTACACCTTC
d_call: .; j_call: TRBJ2-7; clone_size: many; v_call: TRBV19; cdr3_aa: CASSIGAAMTYGQYF; cdr3_nt: TGTGCCAGTAGTATAGGAGCGGCCATGACCTACGGGCAGTACTTC
d_call: TRBD2; j_call: TRBJ2-7; clone_size: few; v_call: TRBV19; cdr3_aa: CATGGPSYEQYF; cdr3_nt: TGTGCCACGGGGGGGCCCTCCTACGAGCAGTACTTC
d_call: TRBD2; j_call: TRBJ2-7; clone_size: .; v_call: TRBV7-9; cdr3_aa: CASSLPLGERGEQYF; cdr3_nt: TGTGCCAGCAGCTTACCCTTGGGGGAGCGGGGCGAGCAGTACTTC
d_call: .; j_call: TRBJ2-2; clone_size: many; v_call: TRBV10-3; cdr3_aa: CANAGVPGELFF; cdr3_nt: TGTGCCAACGCAGGGGTTCCCGGGGAGCTGTTTTTT
d_call: .; j_call: TRBJ2-1; clone_size: many; v_call: TRBV11-2; cdr3_aa: CASSTAVAKREQFF; cdr3_nt: TGTGCCAGCAGCACAGCCGTCGCGAAACGGGAGCAGTTCTTC
d_call: .; j_call: TRBJ1-3; clone_size: many; v_call: TRBV19; cdr3_aa: CASSMLQGNTIYF; cdr3_nt: TGTGCCAGTAGTATGCTCCAGGGAAACACCATATATTTT
d_call: .; j_call: TRBJ1-5; clone_size: many; v_call: TRBV27; cdr3_aa: CASSFGGGSQPQHF; cdr3_nt: TGTGCCAGCAGTTTTGGGGGGGGTAGTCAGCCCCAGCATTTT
d_call: .; j_call: TRBJ2-3; clone_size: many; v_call: TRBV5-1; cdr3_aa: CASARGGTATDTQYF; cdr3_nt: TGCGCCAGCGCGCGGGGCGGGACAGCCACAGATACGCAGTATTTT
d_call: .; j_call: TRBJ1-6; clone_size: many; v_call: TRBV19; cdr3_aa: CASRHRDYSNSPLHF; cdr3_nt: TGTGCCAGTAGACACAGGGACTATAGTAATTCACCCCTCCACTTT
d_call: .; j_call: TRBJ2-2; clone_size: few; v_call: TRBV27; cdr3_aa: CASWTNTGELFF; cdr3_nt: TGTGCCAGCTGGACCAACACCGGGGAGCTGTTTTTT
d_call: TRBD2; j_call: TRBJ2-2; clone_size: .; v_call: TRBV4-1; cdr3_aa: CASSQEGGRANTGELFF; cdr3_nt: TGCGCCAGCAGCCAAGAAGGAGGGAGGGCCAACACCGGGGAGCTGTTTTTT
d_call: .; j_call: TRBJ2-5; clone_size: many; v_call: TRBV5-1; cdr3_aa: CASSFEETQYF; cdr3_nt: TGTGCCAGCAGCTTCGAAGAGACCCAGTACTTC
d_call: TRBD1; j_call: TRBJ2-7; clone_size: many; v_call: TRBV10-3; cdr3_aa: CAISGDRGMYEQYF; cdr3_nt: TGTGCCATCAGTGGAGACAGGGGTATGTACGAGCAGTACTTC